What follows is one T cell receptor beta chain and its context. The source of the sample is a study of T cell changes during pregnancy in multiple sclerosis. CDR3 length equals 16 residues. The V and J ends lost 1 base and 4 bases, in that order; junction bases with no gene match: 8. Germline CDR1 reads LNHNV; CDR2 reads YYDKDF (reference sequence). Here immunoSEQ multiplex PCR was the method, and the copy in TCRdb shows in-frame clones only, minus some. Here the sample spans over 70,000 clones, 75% to 95% being singletons. This chain connects TRBV15 to TRBJ1-1; 8 positions match TRBD1. The receptor's source is a female donor in good health, enrolled as a control in a pregnancy study. The sample consisted of peripheral blood, taken in the first trimester of pregnancy. The CDR3 DNA follows: TGTGCCACCAGCAGAGGGTCCGCAGGGGGCGGCACTGAAGCTTTCTTT. It specifies CATSRGSAGGGTEAFF.